The clone carrying this T cell receptor (beta chain) was seen a few times. This record comes from a study of patients and donors after allogeneic stem cell transplantation. TCRdb recomputed calls from the RT-PCR reads with MiXCR, one row per CDR3 protein. The sample holds 410,000 or so distinct CDR3 sequences, roughly 17% seen once. Looked up from germline, CDR1 is KGHSH and CDR2 is LQKENI. V was pared by 4 bases and J by 6 bases, with 15 bases between. This CDR3 has 14 amino acids. The chain is built from TRBV18 and TRBJ1-1; TRBD1 is a possible D gene (5 bases). The source is a human donor who was either an allogeneic HSCT recipient or a stem cell or donor lymphocyte infusion donor (not recorded which). It is not recorded whose cells these are; they may come from a transplant donor. The sample consisted of blood, either unsorted or a sorted T cell fraction (not recorded which). CDR3 coding DNA: TGTGCCAGCTCACAGGGGCTAGGGGCCGCTGAAGCTTTCTTT. Amino acids: CASSQGLGAAEAFF.